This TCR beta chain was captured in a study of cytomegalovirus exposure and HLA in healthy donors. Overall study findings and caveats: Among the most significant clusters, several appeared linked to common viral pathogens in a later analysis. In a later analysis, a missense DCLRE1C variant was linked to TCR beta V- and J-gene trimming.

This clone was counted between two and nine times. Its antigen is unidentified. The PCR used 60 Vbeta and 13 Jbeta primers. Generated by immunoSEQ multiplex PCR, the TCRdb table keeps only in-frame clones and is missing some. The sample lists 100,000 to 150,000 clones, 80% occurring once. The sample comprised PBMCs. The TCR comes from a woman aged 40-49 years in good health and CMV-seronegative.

Written as DNA, the CDR3 is TGTGCCACCACCCTACTCTGGACAGGGGCGACCCAAGAGACCCAGTACTTC. It encodes CATTLLWTGATQETQYF. This chain connects TRBV15 to TRBJ2-5, with 9 bases lining up with TRBD1. Germline V gene data show CDR1 as LNHNV and CDR2 as YYDKDF (reference sequence). CDR3 length: 17 residues. J gave up 1 base and V 7 bases, and 13 bases lay outside the gene matches.